This TCR beta chain was documented in a study of shared clonotypes between healthy human individuals. Trimming stripped 7 bases from V and 8 bases from J, with 13 bases between. Looked up from germline, CDR1 is MNHEY and CDR2 is SVGAGI. The CDR3 length is 12 residues. Clones were read by immunoSEQ multiplex PCR, and TCRdb kept only the in-frame ones, dropping some. The sample has about 2.4 million clones, 80% to 95% seen once; the top ten hold approximately 0.36%. The material sequenced was naive CD4+ T cells from PBMCs. Subset reported: CD45RA+ positively selected. The chain uses TRBV6-5 and TRBJ2-3; D is unclear. This receptor was identified in a man in his late teens or twenties in good health. Some clones in this sample may be carry-over from other donors' samples. The CDR3 region has the DNA TGTGCCAGCACCCACCCGGTTGGTACGCAGTATTTT. Its protein product is CASTHPVGTQYF.